This T cell receptor beta chain was captured in a study of OX40 agonist ivuxolimab in advanced cancers. For the study at large: Partial responses occurred in Three dose-escalation patients, one with hepatocellular carcinoma and two with cutaneous melanoma. Points from the study as a whole: The average count of expanded clones was higher among CD8+ T cells than among CD4+. At 0.1 to 3.0 mg/kg, clonal expansion of CD4+ and CD8+ blood T cells had occurred by week 6.

Concerning this clone itself: Antigen specificity is unknown. The junction differs from germline at one of its ends, possibly a read error.

The table came from immunoSEQ multiplex PCR; TCRdb's copy has only in-frame clones and leaves some out. The sample records 72,000 or so clones, about 90% being singletons. This clonotype was obtained from an adult with an advanced solid tumor such as melanoma, head and neck, liver or kidney cancer. Sequencing used CD4+ or CD8+ T cells sorted from blood, obtained in a trial of the OX40 agonist ivuxolimab.

The CDR3 is CASSSGGGGQETQYF. The CDR3 DNA sequence: TGTGCTAGCAGCTCTGGGGGCGGGGGCCAAGAGACCCAGTACTTC. The chain is built from TRBV7-7 and TRBJ2-5, with D perhaps matching TRBD2 (7 bases). The CDR3 consists of 15 residues. The V gene's germline CDR1 is SSHAT and CDR2 FNYEAQ (reference sequence).